The 32 T cell receptor beta chains in this list originate from one sample, sequenced in a study of CD4+ T cells in melanoma. Repertoires were generated with immunoSEQ multiplex PCR, while TCRdb's copy carries only in-frame clones and drops some. This table holds some 10,000 clones, about two thirds found once. Sequenced sample: cells from a culture (not recorded whether cultured in vitro). These TCRs come from a human donor with melanoma.

This rearrangement joins TRBV7-3 to TRBJ2-3; D might be TRBD1 (6 bases). Trimming took off 1 base at V and 6 bases at J, with 11 bases between the two ends. CDR3 size: 14 residues. Germline V gene sequence: CDR1 SGHTA, CDR2 FQGTGA. As DNA, the CDR3 is TGTGCCAGCAGCTTAAGGGGCAGGGGTGATACGCAGTATTTT. Translation: CASSLRGRGDTQYF.

This chain joins TRBV11-3 and TRBJ2-5; 10 nucleotides agree with TRBD1. Germline CDR1 SGHNT, CDR2 YENEEA. Unmatched junction bases numbered 6, after V lost 1 base and J lost 4 bases. The CDR3 runs to 16 residues. CDR3 bases: TGTGCCAGCAGCTTAGGCCGACAGGGGGCGAGAGAGACCCAGTACTTC. This translates into CASSLGRQGARETQYF.

This clone was observed a handful of times. V and J are TRBV5-5 and TRBJ1-2, with D hard to call. The CDR3 is 13 amino acids. CDR1 and CDR2 (germline): SGHKS, YYEKEE (reference sequence). V was trimmed by 0 bases and J by 8 bases, leaving 11 bases between them. Written as DNA, the CDR3 is TGTGCCAGCAGCTTGGGCCTAATCGGGGGCTACACCTTC. Amino acid sequence: CASSLGLIGGYTF.

The gene calls are TRBV10-3 and TRBJ2-7; 7 nucleotides line up with TRBD1. Germline V gives CDR1 ENHRY, CDR2 SYGVKD. This CDR3 is 14 amino acids long. Trimming at V came to 4 bases and at J to 0 bases, leaving 3 bases not matched to a gene. CDR3 nucleotide sequence: TGTGCCATCAGTGCTCGGGACAGCTCCTACGAGCAGTACTTC. It codes for CAISARDSSYEQYF.

This chain joins TRBV13 and TRBJ1-5, with D perhaps matching TRBD1 (6 bases). CDR3 size: 18 residues. V was clipped by 11 bases and J by 1 base, with 27 bases between them. Germline V lookup: CDR1 PRHDT, CDR2 FYEKMQ (reference sequence). CDR3 protein: CAGGEFRGGPRSNQPQHF. CDR3 bases: TGTGCCGGCGGTGAATTTCGGGGGGGGCCACGGAGCAATCAGCCCCAGCATTTT.

This chain uses TRBV7-3 with TRBJ2-2; D is unclear. Germline CDR1 is SGHTA and CDR2 is FQGTGA. The V gene lost 1 base and the J gene lost 4 bases, with 10 bases spanning the gap. The CDR3 consists of 15 residues. CDR3 coding DNA: TGTGCCAGCAGCTTAAGGATGCCAGGCACCGGGGAGCTGTTTTTT. Its translation: CASSLRMPGTGELFF.

This clone was detected once. The chain employs TRBV5-4 and TRBJ1-1, with D unresolved. The CDR3 is made up of 15 amino acids. Trimming took off 4 bases at V and 4 bases at J, with 17 bases between the two ends. Germline V lookup: CDR1 SGHNT, CDR2 YYREEE (reference sequence). The DNA of the CDR3 is TGTGCCAGCAGCCCCCCCCCAGGAGCAGTCACTGAAGCTTTCTTT. This sequence encodes CASSPPPGAVTEAFF.

The rearrangement uses TRBV11-1 and TRBJ1-1; the D is unclear. The V end lost 5 bases, the J end lost 0 bases, and 13 bases lay between the germline ends. Germline V CDR1 and CDR2: SGHAT, FQDESV (reference sequence). The CDR3 has 15 amino acids. The CDR3 DNA reads as TGTGCCAGCAGCGGCCGTAACCTCATGAACACTGAAGCTTTCTTT. Encoded protein: CASSGRNLMNTEAFF.

This chain connects TRBV2 to TRBJ2-7; TRBD2 is a possible D gene (5 bases). Germline assignment: CDR1 SNHLY and CDR2 FYNNEI. The CDR3 spans 15 residues. Trimming cost V 4 bases and J 0 bases, with 13 bases left between them. The CDR3 DNA reads TGTGCCAGCAGTGTGTCTAGCCCAGGCTCCTACGAGCAGTACTTC. Protein sequence: CASSVSSPGSYEQYF.

The chain recombines TRBV7-6 with TRBJ2-2; 9 bases are a match to TRBD2. V dropped 7 bases and J dropped 4; count of bases not matched to a gene: 7. The CDR3 is 15 amino acids. Germline V gives CDR1 SGHVS, CDR2 FNYEAQ. Here the CDR3 reads CASTAGGGATGELFF. The CDR3 bases are TGTGCCAGCACCGCGGGCGGGGGGGCCACCGGGGAGCTGTTTTTT.

V and J are TRBV20-1 and TRBJ1-2; D gene unclear. Germline V lookup: CDR1 DFQATT, CDR2 SNEGSKA (reference sequence). V dropped 8 bases and J dropped 7 bases, with 14 bases sitting between them. The CDR3 covers 11 residues. Here the CDR3 reads CSLPEMAGYTF. The CDR3 DNA reads TGCAGTCTTCCCGAGATGGCTGGCTACACCTTC.

As for this clone: One end of the junction varies from germline; a read error may be responsible. The V gene is TRBV6-5, the J gene TRBJ2-7; weak D call: TRBD2 (6 bases). Germline CDR1 is MNHEY and CDR2 is SVGAGI. The CDR3 has 14 amino acids. In DNA, the CDR3 is TGTGCCAGCAGGGCGGGACTTAGCTCCTACGAGCAGTGCTTC. Protein sequence: CASRAGLSSYEQCF.

This sequence joins TRBV5-1 and TRBJ1-5; D gene ambiguous. The CDR3 sequence is 14 residues long. Germline lookup yields CDR1 SGHRS and CDR2 YFSETQ. V was pared by 3 bases and J by 5 bases, with 12 bases between. CDR3 in DNA: TGCGCCAGCAGCTCCGGTGTTCGGGATCAGCCCCAGCATTTT. Amino acid sequence: CASSSGVRDQPQHF.

The chain is built from TRBV5-1 and TRBJ2-7; 9 positions agree with TRBD1. The CDR3 runs 16 residues. V lost 0 bases to trimming and J lost 4 bases; unmatched junction nucleotides: 8. Germline-derived CDR1 and CDR2 are SGHRS and YFSETQ. In DNA form, the CDR3 reads TGCGCCAGCAGCTTGGGACACCCGGGACAGGGTTACGAGCAGTACTTC. Amino acid sequence: CASSLGHPGQGYEQYF.

The chain joins TRBV11-1 to TRBJ2-7; D remains unclear. This CDR3 has 14 residues. The V gene lost 2 bases and the J gene lost 0 bases, with 8 bases spanning the gap. Germline V gene data show CDR1 as SGHAT and CDR2 as FQDESV (reference sequence). Written as DNA, the CDR3 is TGTGCCAGCAGCTTAAGACTTGACTCCTACGAGCAGTACTTC. Its protein is CASSLRLDSYEQYF.

This chain links TRBV6-1 with TRBJ1-2, with D maybe TRBD1 (5 bases). Trimming removed 4 bases from V and 2 bases from J, with 11 bases in between. The CDR3 has 14 residues. Germline V gives CDR1 MNHNS, CDR2 SASEGT. The CDR3 sequence: CASSVAGQNYGYTF. DNA of the CDR3: TGTGCCAGCAGTGTGGCAGGACAAAACTATGGCTACACCTTC.

This rearrangement joins TRBV6-1 to TRBJ2-7, with D possibly matching TRBD2 (5 bases). The CDR3 length is 15 residues. V lost 1 base and J lost 4, with 14 bases in between. Germline V gene lookup returns CDR1 MNHNS and CDR2 SASEGT. The CDR3 DNA sequence: TGTGCCAGCAGTGAAGTACCGGGGTGGAGATACGAGCAGTACTTC. Translated: CASSEVPGWRYEQYF.

The J gene is TRBJ1-4, the V gene TRBV6-1; the match to TRBD1 covers 7 bases. This CDR3 contains 15 residues. V dropped 5 bases and J dropped 5; count of bases not matched to a gene: 8. The germline V gene encodes CDR1 MNHNS and CDR2 SASEGT. The CDR3 sequence: CASSFYRGLNEKLFF. The CDR3 DNA reads as TGTGCCAGCAGTTTTTACAGGGGCTTAAATGAAAAACTGTTTTTT.

The V and J genes are TRBV7-9 and TRBJ2-3, with 10 bases lining up with TRBD1. Germline values: CDR1 SEHNR, CDR2 FQNEAQ (reference sequence). V gave up 8 bases and J gave up 4 bases; unmatched junction bases: 9. The CDR3 spans 15 residues. The CDR3 reads CASELHGQGADTQYF. The CDR3 DNA is TGTGCCAGCGAACTCCACGGACAGGGGGCAGATACGCAGTATTTT.

This chain connects TRBV6-6 to TRBJ2-1; 7 positions agree with TRBD2. The CDR3 has 15 residues. Germline V gene lookup returns CDR1 MNHNY and CDR2 SVGAGI (reference sequence). Germline trimming cut 6 bases from V and 4 bases from J; bases unmatched to any gene: 9. The chain's CDR3 is CASRHGLGGYNEQFF. The CDR3, as DNA: TGTGCCAGCAGACACGGACTAGGAGGGTACAATGAGCAGTTCTTC.

The rearrangement joins TRBV2 to TRBJ2-7, with TRBD2 identical over 15 bases. CDR3 length: 18 amino acids. Germline CDR1 reads SNHLY; CDR2 reads FYNNEI. V was clipped by 6 bases and J by 0 bases; unmatched bases: 9. The CDR3 DNA reads as TGTGCCAGCAGCCGGGGACTAGCGGGGGGCTTAAGCTCCTACGAGCAGTACTTC. Amino acid sequence: CASSRGLAGGLSSYEQYF.

The rearrangement uses TRBV7-6 and TRBJ2-1; tentatively, D is TRBD2 (5 bases). This CDR3 has 15 residues. V was trimmed by 5 bases and J by 5 bases, leaving 16 bases between them. The germline CDR1 and CDR2 sequences are SGHVS and FNYEAQ. In DNA form, the CDR3 reads TGTGCCAGCAGCCCAGCCGGGGTTCCGAACAATGAGCAGTTCTTC. Residues: CASSPAGVPNNEQFF.

This clone was seen a handful of times. The gene calls are TRBV30 and TRBJ2-2; weak D call: TRBD1 (6 bases). V shed 1 base and J shed 3 bases, with 15 bases lying between them. The length of the CDR3 is 16 residues. CDR1 is GTSNPN and CDR2 is SVGIG in the germline V gene (reference sequence). The CDR3: CAWSALGQTDTGELFF. As DNA, the CDR3 is TGTGCCTGGAGTGCCCTAGGACAGACGGACACCGGGGAGCTGTTTTTT. The full variable domain, rest sourced from reference TRBV30 and TRBJ2-2, is SQTIHQWPATLVQPVGSPLSLECTVEGTSNPNLYWYRQAAGRGLQLLFYSVGIGQISSEVPQNLSASRPQDRQFILSSKKLLLSDSGFYLCAWSALGQTDTGELFFGEGSRLTVL.

This clone was observed a handful of times. CDR3 loop: CASSTRTGYTGELFF. The CDR3 bases are TGCGCCAGCAGCACAAGGACAGGATACACCGGGGAGCTGTTTTTT. V is TRBV5-1 and J is TRBJ2-2; 7 nucleotides match TRBD1. Germline V gene lookup returns CDR1 SGHRS and CDR2 YFSETQ. The CDR3 consists of 15 residues. The V segment lost 4 bases and the J segment 3 bases; nucleotides outside the gene matches: 6.

Here the CDR3 DNA reads TGTGCCAGTAGCCTTTCACCGAGGGCCAGGGGCTTTCAGCCCCAGCATTTT. This encodes CASSLSPRARGFQPQHF. The V and J genes are TRBV19 and TRBJ1-5, with D tentatively TRBD1 (6 bases). Trimming pared 6 bases from V and 6 bases from J, leaving 24 bases between. The CDR3 length is 17 residues. Germline lookup yields CDR1 LNHDA and CDR2 SQIVND (reference sequence).

This clone appeared a few times. CDR3 residues: CASSYLENQPQHF. As DNA, the CDR3 is TGTGCCAGCAGTTACTTAGAGAATCAGCCCCAGCATTTT. This chain joins TRBV6-5 and TRBJ1-5, with D hard to call. Germline CDR1 MNHEY, CDR2 SVGAGI. This CDR3 region has 13 residues. V was trimmed by 1 base and J by 4 bases, leaving 5 bases between them.

DNA of the CDR3: TGCGCCAGCAGCCAACCTGCGCGGGGGGAGAGCTACAATGAGCAGTTCTTC. It translates to CASSQPARGESYNEQFF. This chain joins TRBV4-1 and TRBJ2-1; 8 nucleotides agree with TRBD2. This CDR3 comprises 17 residues. Trimming cost V 2 bases and J 3 bases; bases outside gene matches: 9. The germline CDR1 and CDR2 sequences are MGHRA and YSYEKL.

This clone appeared a few times. The chain combines TRBV5-4 with TRBJ1-2, with D possibly being TRBD1 (5 bases). V lost 6 bases, J lost 4 bases, and 13 bases lay in between. This CDR3 region has 13 residues. Germline CDR1 and CDR2: SGHNT and YYREEE (reference sequence). CDR3 protein: CASNVGGSYGYTF. The DNA of the CDR3 is TGTGCCAGCAACGTGGGGGGGAGCTATGGCTACACCTTC.

This clone was picked up one time. The V call is TRBV5-4, the J call TRBJ2-3; no clear D. This CDR3 has 15 amino acids. V shed 2 bases and J shed 2 bases, with 12 bases lying between them. CDR1 and CDR2 from the germline V gene are SGHNT and YYREEE (reference sequence). The CDR3 DNA sequence: TGTGCCAGCAGCTTAGGCAGCAGAGACACAGATACGCAGTATTTT. As protein: CASSLGSRDTDTQYF.

The genes are TRBV7-9 and TRBJ2-3, with D possibly being TRBD1 (6 bases). CDR3 length equals 15 residues. Trimming stripped 4 bases from V and 5 bases from J, with 16 bases between. Germline V gene sequence: CDR1 SEHNR, CDR2 FQNEAQ (reference sequence). Here the CDR3 DNA reads TGTGCCAGCAGCTCGGCCGACAGGAGGAGAGATACGCAGTATTTT. It is translated as CASSSADRRRDTQYF. The full variable domain, its missing parts supplied by reference TRBV7-9 and TRBJ2-3, is DTGVSQNPRHKITKRGQNVTFRCDPISEHNRLYWYRQTLGQGPEFLTYFQNEAQLEKSRLLSDRFSAERPKGSFSTLEIQRTEQGDSAMYLCASSSADRRRDTQYFGPGTRLTVL.

This clone was seen a handful of times. The J gene is TRBJ2-5, the V gene TRBV5-1; 10 bases line up with TRBD2. J was trimmed by 7 bases and V by 3 bases; bases with no gene match: 6. CDR1 is SGHRS and CDR2 is YFSETQ in the germline V gene. The CDR3 is 14 amino acids. As DNA, the CDR3 is TGCGCCAGCAGCTCCGGGGCTAGCGGGGGGACCCAGTACTTC. It codes for CASSSGASGGTQYF.

This chain uses TRBV27 with TRBJ1-3; D may be TRBD1 (5 bases). Trimming left V 10 bases short and J 0 bases short, with 10 bases between. The CDR3 runs to 13 residues. Germline V gene lookup returns CDR1 MNHEY and CDR2 SMNVEV (reference sequence). This chain's CDR3 is CATRGASGNTIYF. Here the CDR3 DNA reads TGTGCCACCAGAGGGGCCTCTGGAAACACCATATATTTT.